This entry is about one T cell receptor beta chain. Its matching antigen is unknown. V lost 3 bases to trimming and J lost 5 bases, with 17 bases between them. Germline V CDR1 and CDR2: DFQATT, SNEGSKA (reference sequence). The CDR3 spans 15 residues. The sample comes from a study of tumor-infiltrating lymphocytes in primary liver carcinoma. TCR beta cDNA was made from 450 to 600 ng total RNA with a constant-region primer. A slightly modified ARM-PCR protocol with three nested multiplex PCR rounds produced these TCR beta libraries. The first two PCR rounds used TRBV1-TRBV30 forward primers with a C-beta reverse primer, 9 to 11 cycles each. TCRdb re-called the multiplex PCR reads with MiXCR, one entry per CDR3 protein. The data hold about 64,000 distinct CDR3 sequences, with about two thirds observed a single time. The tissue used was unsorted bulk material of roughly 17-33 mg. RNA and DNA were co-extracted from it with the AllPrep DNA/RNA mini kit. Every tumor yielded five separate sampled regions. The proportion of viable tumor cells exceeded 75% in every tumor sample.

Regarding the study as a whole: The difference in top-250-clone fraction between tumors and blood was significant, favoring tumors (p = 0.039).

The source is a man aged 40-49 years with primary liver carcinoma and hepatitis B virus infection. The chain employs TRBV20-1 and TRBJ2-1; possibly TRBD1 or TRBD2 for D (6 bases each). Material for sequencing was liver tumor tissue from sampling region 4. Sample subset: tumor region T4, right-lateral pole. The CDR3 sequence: CSASRGGTENNEQFF. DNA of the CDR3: TGCAGTGCTAGTCGAGGGGGGACGGAAAACAATGAGCAGTTCTTC.